This T cell receptor (beta chain) was captured in a study of vaccination and CD4 T cells after COVID-19. Documented treatment: roughly 10-day PBMC culture with coronavirus spike peptide pools or control peptides (ViraFEST assay). Germline values: CDR1 MNHEY, CDR2 SVGEGT. CDR3 length: 16 amino acids. Once obtained from cultured CD4+ T cells, the DNA was sequenced using the Oncomine TCR Beta short-read assay. Someone extracted genomic DNA from cultured CD4+ T cells. MiXCR, applied by TCRdb to the PCR reads, yields one record per CDR3 protein. Of 11,000 or so distinct CDR3 sequences listed, 45% to 60% were seen once; the top ten hold about 22%. The table lists this clonotype with a few counts. Its antigen is unidentified. Its ends do not fully match the called genes, so a read error is possible.

The chain joins TRBV6-2 or TRBV6-3 to TRBJ2-3; the match to TRBD2 covers 10 bases. Sequenced input: CD4+ T cells from blood, cultured in vitro. The TCR sequence derives from a human donor who had recovered from COVID-19. The CDR3 reads CASRYWLAGATDTQYF. The DNA of the CDR3 is TGTGCCAGCAGGTACTGGCTAGCGGGAGCCACAGATACGCAGTATTTT.